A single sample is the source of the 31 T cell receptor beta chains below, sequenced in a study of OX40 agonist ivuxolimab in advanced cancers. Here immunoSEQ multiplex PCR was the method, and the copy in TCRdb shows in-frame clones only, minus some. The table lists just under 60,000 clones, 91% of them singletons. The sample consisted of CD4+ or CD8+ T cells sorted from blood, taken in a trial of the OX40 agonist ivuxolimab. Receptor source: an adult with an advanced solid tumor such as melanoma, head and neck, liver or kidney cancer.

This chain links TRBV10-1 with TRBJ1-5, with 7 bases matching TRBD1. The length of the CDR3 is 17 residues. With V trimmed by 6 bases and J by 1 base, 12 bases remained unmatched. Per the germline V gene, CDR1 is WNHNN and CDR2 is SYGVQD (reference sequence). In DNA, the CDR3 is TGCGCCAGCAGAAATCCTCAGGGGGAGATCAGCAATCAGCCCCAGCATTTT. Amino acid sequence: CASRNPQGEISNQPQHF.

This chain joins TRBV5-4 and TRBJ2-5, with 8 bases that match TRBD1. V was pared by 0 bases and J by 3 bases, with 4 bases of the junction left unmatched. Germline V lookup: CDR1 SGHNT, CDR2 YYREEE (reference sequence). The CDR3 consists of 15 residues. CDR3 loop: CASSLGQTGEETQYF. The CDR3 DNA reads TGTGCCAGCAGCTTGGGACAGACAGGGGAAGAGACCCAGTACTTC.

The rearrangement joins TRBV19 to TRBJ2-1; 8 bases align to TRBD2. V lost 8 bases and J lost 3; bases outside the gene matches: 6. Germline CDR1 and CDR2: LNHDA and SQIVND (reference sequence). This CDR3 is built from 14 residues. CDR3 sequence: CASRGGGYYNEQFF. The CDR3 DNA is TGTGCCAGTCGGGGGGGTGGGTACTACAATGAGCAGTTCTTC.

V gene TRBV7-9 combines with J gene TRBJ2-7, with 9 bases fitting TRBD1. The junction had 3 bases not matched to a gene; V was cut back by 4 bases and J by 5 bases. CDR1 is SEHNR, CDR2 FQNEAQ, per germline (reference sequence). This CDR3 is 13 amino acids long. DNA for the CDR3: TGTGCCAGCAGCTCGGGACAGGGAAACGAGCAGTACTTC. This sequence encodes CASSSGQGNEQYF.

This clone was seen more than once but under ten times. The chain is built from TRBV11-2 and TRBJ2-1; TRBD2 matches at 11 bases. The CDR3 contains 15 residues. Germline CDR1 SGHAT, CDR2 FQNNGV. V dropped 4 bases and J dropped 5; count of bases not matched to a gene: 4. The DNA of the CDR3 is TGTGCCAGCAGCTCGAGACTAGCGGGGAACAATGAGCAGTTCTTC. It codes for CASSSRLAGNNEQFF.

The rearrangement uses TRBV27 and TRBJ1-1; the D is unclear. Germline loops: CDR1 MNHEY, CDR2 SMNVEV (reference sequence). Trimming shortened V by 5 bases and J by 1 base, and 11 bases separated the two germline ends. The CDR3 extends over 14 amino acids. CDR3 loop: CASSPGMENTEAFF. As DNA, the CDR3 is TGTGCCAGCAGTCCGGGGATGGAGAACACTGAAGCTTTCTTT.

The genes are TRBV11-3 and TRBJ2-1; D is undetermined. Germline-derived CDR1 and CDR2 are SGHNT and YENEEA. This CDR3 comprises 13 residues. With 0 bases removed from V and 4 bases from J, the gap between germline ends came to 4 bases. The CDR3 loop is CASSLDRYNEQFF. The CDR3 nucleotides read TGTGCCAGCAGCTTAGATCGGTACAATGAGCAGTTCTTC.

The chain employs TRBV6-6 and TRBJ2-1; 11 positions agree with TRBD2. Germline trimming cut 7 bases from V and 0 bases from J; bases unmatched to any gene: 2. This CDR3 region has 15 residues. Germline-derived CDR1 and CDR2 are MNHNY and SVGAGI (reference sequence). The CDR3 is CASTTSGSSYNEQFF. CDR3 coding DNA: TGTGCCAGCACCACTAGCGGGAGCTCCTACAATGAGCAGTTCTTC.

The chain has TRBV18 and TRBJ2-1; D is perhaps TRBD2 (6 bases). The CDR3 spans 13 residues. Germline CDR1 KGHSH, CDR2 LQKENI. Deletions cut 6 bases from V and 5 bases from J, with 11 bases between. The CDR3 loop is CASSWSSDNEQFF. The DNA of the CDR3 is TGTGCCAGCTCGTGGTCTAGCGACAATGAGCAGTTCTTC.

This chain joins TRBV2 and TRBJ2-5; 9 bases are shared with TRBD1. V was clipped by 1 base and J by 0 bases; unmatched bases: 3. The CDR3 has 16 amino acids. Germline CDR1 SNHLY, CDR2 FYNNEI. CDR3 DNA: TGTGCCAGCAGTGAAGGTGACAGGGGGTACCAAGAGACCCAGTACTTC. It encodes CASSEGDRGYQETQYF.

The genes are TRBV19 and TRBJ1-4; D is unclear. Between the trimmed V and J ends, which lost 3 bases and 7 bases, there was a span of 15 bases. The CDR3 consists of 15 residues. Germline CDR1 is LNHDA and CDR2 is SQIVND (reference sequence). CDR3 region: CASSIVHATGEKLFF. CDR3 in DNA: TGTGCCAGTAGTATCGTTCACGCCACCGGTGAAAAACTGTTTTTT.

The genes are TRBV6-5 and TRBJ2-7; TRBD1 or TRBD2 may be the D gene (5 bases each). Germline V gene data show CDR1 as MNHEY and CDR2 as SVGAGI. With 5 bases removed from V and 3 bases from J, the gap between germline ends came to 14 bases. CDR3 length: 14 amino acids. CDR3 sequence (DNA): TGTGCCAGCAGTGAATTTGGGGACCTCTACGAGCAGTACTTC. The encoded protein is CASSEFGDLYEQYF.

CDR3 bases: TGTGCCAGCAGCGACTACTACGAGCAGTACTTC. Translating it yields CASSDYYEQYF. The chain uses TRBV5-6 and TRBJ2-7; possible D gene TRBD2, 5 bases. The V gene lost 4 bases and the J gene lost 3 bases, with 5 bases spanning the gap. The CDR3 has 11 residues. Germline loops: CDR1 SGHDT, CDR2 YYEEEE.

The CDR3: CASSFSGYEQYF. CDR3 coding DNA: TGTGCCAGCAGCTTTTCGGGTTACGAGCAGTACTTC. The rearrangement joins TRBV7-2 to TRBJ2-7; D unresolved. The CDR3 is 12 amino acids. Germline assignment: CDR1 SGHTA and CDR2 FQGNSA. The V and J ends lost 3 bases and 4 bases respectively, with 7 bases between them.

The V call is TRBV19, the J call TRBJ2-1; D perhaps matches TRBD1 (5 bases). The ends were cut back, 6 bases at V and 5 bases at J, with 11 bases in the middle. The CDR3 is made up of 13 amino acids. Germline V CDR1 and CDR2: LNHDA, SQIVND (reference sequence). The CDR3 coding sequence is TGTGCCAGTAGACAGGTAGCCAACAATGAGCAGTTCTTC. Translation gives CASRQVANNEQFF.

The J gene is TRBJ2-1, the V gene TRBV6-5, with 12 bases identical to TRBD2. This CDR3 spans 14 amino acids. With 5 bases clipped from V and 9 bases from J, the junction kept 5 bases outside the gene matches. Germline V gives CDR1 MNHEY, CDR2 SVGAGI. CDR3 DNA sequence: TGTGCCAGCAGTCCACTAGCGGGAGGTTCTGAGCAGTTCTTC. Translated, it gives CASSPLAGGSEQFF.

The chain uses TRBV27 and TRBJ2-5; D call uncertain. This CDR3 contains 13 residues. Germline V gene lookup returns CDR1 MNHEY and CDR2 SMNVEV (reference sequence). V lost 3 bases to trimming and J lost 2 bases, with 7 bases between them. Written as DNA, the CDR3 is TGTGCCAGCAGTTTTATTAAGCAAGAGACCCAGTACTTC. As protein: CASSFIKQETQYF.

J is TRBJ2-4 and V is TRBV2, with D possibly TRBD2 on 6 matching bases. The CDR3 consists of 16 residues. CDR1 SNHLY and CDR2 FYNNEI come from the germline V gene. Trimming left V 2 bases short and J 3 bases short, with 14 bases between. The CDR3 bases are TGTGCCAGCAGTGAATCTTCTAGCGTTGACAAAAACATTCAGTACTTC. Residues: CASSESSSVDKNIQYF.

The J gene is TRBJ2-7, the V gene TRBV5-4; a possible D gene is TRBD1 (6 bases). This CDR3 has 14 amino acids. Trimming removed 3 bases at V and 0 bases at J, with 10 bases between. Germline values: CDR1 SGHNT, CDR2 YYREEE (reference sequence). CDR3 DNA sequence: TGTGCCAGCAGCTACCGGGACAACTCCTACGAGCAGTACTTC. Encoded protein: CASSYRDNSYEQYF.

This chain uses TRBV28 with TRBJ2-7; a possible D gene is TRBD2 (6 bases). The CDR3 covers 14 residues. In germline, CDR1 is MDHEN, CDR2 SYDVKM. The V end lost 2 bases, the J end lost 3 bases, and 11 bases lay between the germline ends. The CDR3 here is CASSLGGVNYEQYF. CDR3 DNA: TGTGCCAGCAGTTTAGGAGGGGTGAACTACGAGCAGTACTTC.

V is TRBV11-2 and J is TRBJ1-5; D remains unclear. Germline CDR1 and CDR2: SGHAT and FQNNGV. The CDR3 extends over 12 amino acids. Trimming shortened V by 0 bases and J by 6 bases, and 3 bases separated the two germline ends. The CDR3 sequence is CASSLDGQPQHF. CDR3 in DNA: TGTGCCAGCAGCTTAGACGGTCAGCCCCAGCATTTT.

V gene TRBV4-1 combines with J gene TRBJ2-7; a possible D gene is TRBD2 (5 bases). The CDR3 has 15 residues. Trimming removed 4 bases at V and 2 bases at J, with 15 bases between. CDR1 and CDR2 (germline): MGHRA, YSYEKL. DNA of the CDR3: TGCGCCAGCAGCCTCGACCTTATGAGGGCCTACGAGCAGTACTTC. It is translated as CASSLDLMRAYEQYF.

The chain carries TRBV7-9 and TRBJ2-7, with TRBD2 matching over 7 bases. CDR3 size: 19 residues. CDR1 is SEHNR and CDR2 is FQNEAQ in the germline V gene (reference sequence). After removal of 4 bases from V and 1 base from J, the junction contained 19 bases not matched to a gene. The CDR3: CASSSSRPRDYSNSYEQYF. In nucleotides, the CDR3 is TGTGCCAGCAGCTCGTCCCGCCCCCGGGACTACTCGAATTCCTACGAGCAGTACTTC.

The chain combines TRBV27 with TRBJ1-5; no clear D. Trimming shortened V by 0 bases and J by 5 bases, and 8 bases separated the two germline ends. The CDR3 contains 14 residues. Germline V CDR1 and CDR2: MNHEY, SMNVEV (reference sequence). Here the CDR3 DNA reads TGTGCCAGCAGTTTATCAAGAACTGATCAGCCCCAGCATTTT. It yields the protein CASSLSRTDQPQHF.

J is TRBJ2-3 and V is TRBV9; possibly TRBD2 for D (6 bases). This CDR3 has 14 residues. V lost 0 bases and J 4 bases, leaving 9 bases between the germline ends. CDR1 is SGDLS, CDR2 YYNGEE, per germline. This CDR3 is CASSVAGASDTQYF. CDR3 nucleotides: TGTGCCAGCAGCGTAGCGGGAGCGTCAGATACGCAGTATTTT.

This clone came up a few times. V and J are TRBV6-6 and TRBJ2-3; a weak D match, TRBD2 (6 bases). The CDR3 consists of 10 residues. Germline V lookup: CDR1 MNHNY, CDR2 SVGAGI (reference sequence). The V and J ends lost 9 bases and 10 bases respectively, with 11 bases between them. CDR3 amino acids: CASSGVAQYF. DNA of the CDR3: TGTGCCAGTAGCGGAGTAGCGCAGTATTTT.

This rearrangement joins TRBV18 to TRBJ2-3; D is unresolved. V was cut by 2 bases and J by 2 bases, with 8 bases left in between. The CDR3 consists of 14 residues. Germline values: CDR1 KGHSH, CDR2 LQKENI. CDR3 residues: CASSPGATTDTQYF. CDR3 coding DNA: TGTGCCAGCTCACCAGGAGCGACCACAGATACGCAGTATTTT.

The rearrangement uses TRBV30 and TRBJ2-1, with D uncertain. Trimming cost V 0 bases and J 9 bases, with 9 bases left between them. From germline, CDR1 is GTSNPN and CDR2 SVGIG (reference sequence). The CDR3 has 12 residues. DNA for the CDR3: TGTGCCTGGAGTGTACTTATGAGTGAGCAGTTCTTC. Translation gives CAWSVLMSEQFF.

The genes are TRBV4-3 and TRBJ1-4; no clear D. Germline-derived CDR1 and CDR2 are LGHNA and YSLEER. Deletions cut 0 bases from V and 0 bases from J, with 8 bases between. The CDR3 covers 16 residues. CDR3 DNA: TGCGCCAGCAGCCAAGATTCTGGGTCAACTAATGAAAAACTGTTTTTT. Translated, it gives CASSQDSGSTNEKLFF.

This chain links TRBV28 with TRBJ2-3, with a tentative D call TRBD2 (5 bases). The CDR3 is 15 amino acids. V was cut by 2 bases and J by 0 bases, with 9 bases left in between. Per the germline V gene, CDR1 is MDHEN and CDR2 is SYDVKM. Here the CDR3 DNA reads TGTGCCAGCAGTTTAAGGCGGACTAGCACAGATACGCAGTATTTT. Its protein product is CASSLRRTSTDTQYF. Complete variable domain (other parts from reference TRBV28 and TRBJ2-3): DVKVTQSSRYLVKRTGEKVFLECVQDMDHENMFWYRQDPGLGLRLIYFSYDVKMKEKGDIPEGYSVSREKKERFSLILESASTNQTSMYLCASSLRRTSTDTQYFGPGTRLTVL.

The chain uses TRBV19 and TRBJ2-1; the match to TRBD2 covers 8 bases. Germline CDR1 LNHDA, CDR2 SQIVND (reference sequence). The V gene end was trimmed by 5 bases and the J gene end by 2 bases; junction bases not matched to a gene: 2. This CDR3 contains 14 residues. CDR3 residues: CASSAGGPYNEQFF. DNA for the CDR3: TGTGCCAGTAGTGCGGGAGGTCCCTACAATGAGCAGTTCTTC.